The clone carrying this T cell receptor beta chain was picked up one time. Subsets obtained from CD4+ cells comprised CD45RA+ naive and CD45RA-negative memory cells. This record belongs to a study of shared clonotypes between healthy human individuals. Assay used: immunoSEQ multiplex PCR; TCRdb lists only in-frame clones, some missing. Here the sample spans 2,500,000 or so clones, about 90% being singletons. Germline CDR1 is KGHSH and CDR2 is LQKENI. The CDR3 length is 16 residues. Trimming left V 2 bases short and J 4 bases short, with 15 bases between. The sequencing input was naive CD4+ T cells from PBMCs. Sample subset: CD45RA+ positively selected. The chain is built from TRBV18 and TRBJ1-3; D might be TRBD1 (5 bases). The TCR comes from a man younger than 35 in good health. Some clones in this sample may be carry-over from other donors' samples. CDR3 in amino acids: CASSPMAAGLGNTIYF. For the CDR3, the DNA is TGTGCCAGCTCACCAATGGCGGCGGGGCTCGGAAACACCATATATTTT.